This TCR beta chain was recovered during a study of glioma-infiltrating T cells. As for the study in general: WHO grade II oligodendrogliomas or astrocytomas, plus non-recurrent WHO grade IV glioblastomas, were sampled. Around 1 million peripheral T cells were targeted at roughly 4.5- to 10-fold coverage.

This clonotype was detected many times. The iRepertoire nested amplicon-rescue multiplex PCR amplified TCR alpha and beta CDR3s from RNA. TCRdb reanalysed the multiplex PCR reads using MiXCR and keeps one entry per CDR3 protein. The sample records a few hundred thousand distinct CDR3 sequences, around 38% being singletons. CDR3 length: 17 amino acids. Looked up from germline, CDR1 is MNHEY and CDR2 is SMNVEV (reference sequence). Trimming took off 1 base at V and 5 bases at J, with 18 bases between the two ends. V is TRBV27 and J is TRBJ2-1, with D possibly matching TRBD2 (6 bases). Sequencing was carried out using glioma tissue, nonneoplastic brain tissue, or PBMCs (not recorded which). The source of this sequence is a human donor with low-grade glioma or glioblastoma, undergoing nonglioma brain surgery, or in good health (not recorded which). The CDR3 coding sequence is TGTGCCAGCAGTTTATGGGGGAGGCCTGACGACCACAATGAGCAGTTCTTC. Amino acid sequence: CASSLWGRPDDHNEQFF.